Listed below are T cell receptor beta chains from one sample, sequenced in a study of blood T cell repertoires in COVID-19. Clones were read by immunoSEQ multiplex PCR, and TCRdb kept only the in-frame ones, dropping some. The table records roughly 28,000 clones, 75% to 90% of them present only once. What was sequenced was peripheral blood. Source of these receptors: a human donor with acute or convalescent COVID-19. The donor label of this sample is uncertain. CDR3s include the opening cysteine and the closing phenylalanine or tryptophan. D genes are given only for firm matches. Clone size is shown for a subset of rows, as once, few, many or a class of expanded clone.

V,length,D,J,size,CDR3,DNA
TRBV5-1,13,.,TRBJ2-1,.,CASSLGGSGEQFF,TGCGCCAGCAGCTTGGGAGGTTCGGGTGAGCAGTTCTTC
TRBV27,14,TRBD2,TRBJ2-4,.,CASSGLAGENIQYF,TGTGCCAGCAGTGGGCTAGCGGGGGAAAACATTCAGTACTTC
TRBV7-2,15,.,TRBJ1-1,.,CASSLPRQMNTEAFF,TGTGCCAGCAGCTTACCCCGACAGATGAACACTGAAGCTTTCTTT
TRBV5-1,15,TRBD1,TRBJ2-5,.,CASRTGTGTFETQYF,TGCGCCAGCAGGACCGGGACAGGGACTTTTGAGACCCAGTACTTC
TRBV11-2,15,TRBD1,TRBJ2-7,.,CASSLAGQGYYEQYF,TGTGCCAGCAGCTTAGCCGGACAGGGATACTACGAGCAGTACTTC
TRBV5-5,16,.,TRBJ2-1,.,CASSTRQALINNEQFF,TGTGCCAGCAGCACCCGACAGGCCCTAATTAACAATGAGCAGTTCTTC
TRBV9,14,.,TRBJ1-1,.,CASSDKLGSTEAFF,TGTGCCAGCAGCGACAAGCTGGGGAGCACTGAAGCTTTCTTT
TRBV7-2,15,TRBD1,TRBJ2-3,.,CASSRDRGVTDTQYF,TGTGCCAGCAGCCGCGACAGGGGCGTGACAGATACGCAGTATTTT
TRBV5-4,12,.,TRBJ1-1,.,CASSHTNTEAFF,TGTGCCAGCAGCCACACGAACACTGAAGCTTTCTTT
TRBV10-3,15,.,TRBJ1-5,few,CAISESGGMGQPQHF,TGTGCCATCAGTGAGTCAGGAGGGATGGGGCAGCCCCAGCATTTT
TRBV4-1,16,.,TRBJ2-2,.,CASSQVGPYDTGELFF,TGCGCCAGCAGCCAAGTGGGCCCCTACGACACCGGGGAGCTGTTTTTT
TRBV18,15,TRBD1,TRBJ2-3,.,CASSVRTGGTDTQYF,TGTGCCAGCTCGGTCCGGACAGGGGGTACAGATACGCAGTATTTT
TRBV30,14,TRBD1,TRBJ1-1,.,CAWSVGAGGTEAFF,TGTGCCTGGAGTGTCGGGGCAGGGGGCACTGAAGCTTTCTTT
TRBV2,14,TRBD1,TRBJ1-5,.,CASSGQGRNQPQHF,TGTGCCAGCAGTGGACAGGGTCGCAATCAGCCCCAGCATTTT
TRBV5-1,16,.,TRBJ1-1,.,CASSYPEGLRNTEAFF,TGCGCCAGCAGCTACCCCGAGGGACTGAGGAACACTGAAGCTTTCTTT
TRBV6-1,16,.,TRBJ2-1,.,CASSDQAAPQYNEQFF,TGTGCCAGCAGTGACCAGGCTGCGCCCCAATACAATGAGCAGTTCTTC
TRBV18,14,.,TRBJ1-2,.,CASRTLRGDYGYTF,TGTGCCAGCCGAACCTTGCGGGGGGACTATGGCTACACCTTC
TRBV19,15,.,TRBJ1-2,once,CASTDGQINNYGYTF,TGTGCCAGTACCGACGGACAGATCAACAACTATGGCTACACCTTC
TRBV27,17,TRBD2,TRBJ2-2,once,CASSLWVREPNTGELFF,TGTGCCAGCAGTTTATGGGTGCGGGAGCCGAACACCGGGGAGCTGTTTTTT
TRBV5-8,15,.,TRBJ2-1,.,CASSLGTLIYNEQFF,TGTGCCAGCAGCCTAGGGACTCTTATCTACAATGAGCAGTTCTTC
TRBV4-3,15,TRBD1,TRBJ2-1,.,CASSHMDRGWGEQFF,TGCGCCAGCAGCCATATGGACAGGGGATGGGGTGAGCAGTTCTTC
TRBV7-3,15,.,TRBJ2-5,.,CASSLAGSVQETQYF,TGTGCCAGCAGCTTAGCGGGTTCTGTGCAGGAGACCCAGTACTTC
TRBV7-8,16,TRBD2,TRBJ2-1,few,CASSPVRGSSHNEQFF,TGTGCCAGCAGCCCCGTCCGCGGGAGTTCCCACAATGAGCAGTTCTTC
TRBV7-3,14,TRBD2,TRBJ2-2,.,CASSFQRGTGELFF,TGTGCCAGCAGCTTTCAGCGGGGCACCGGGGAGCTGTTTTTT
TRBV6-5,14,TRBD1,TRBJ2-5,.,CASSLGTARETQYF,TGTGCCAGCTCCCTCGGGACAGCGAGGGAGACCCAGTACTTC
TRBV10-1,12,TRBD1,TRBJ2-5,.,CASSRDSHIQYF,TGCGCCAGCAGCCGGGACAGTCACATCCAGTACTTC
TRBV14,14,.,TRBJ2-7,.,CASSSGAGWYEQYF,TGTGCCAGCAGCTCTGGGGCGGGATGGTACGAGCAGTACTTC
TRBV7-3,13,.,TRBJ1-1,.,CASSRRGEAEAFF,TGTGCCAGCAGCCGACGAGGGGAGGCTGAAGCTTTCTTT
TRBV9,15,TRBD1,TRBJ2-3,few,CASSVGQGDADTQYF,TGTGCCAGCAGCGTAGGGCAGGGGGATGCAGATACGCAGTATTTT
TRBV6-1,17,.,TRBJ1-6,.,CASSERTPGFIVSPLHF,TGTGCCAGCAGTGAACGAACCCCAGGGTTTATAGTGTCACCCCTCCACTTT
TRBV19,13,.,TRBJ1-1,.,CASSIQGSTEAFF,TGTGCCAGTAGTATACAGGGAAGCACTGAAGCTTTCTTT
TRBV27,18,TRBD2,TRBJ2-5,few,CASSPTWTARGGRETQYF,TGTGCCAGCAGTCCGACCTGGACGGCCCGGGGGGGGCGAGAGACCCAGTACTTC
TRBV7-9,11,.,TRBJ2-5,.,CASSQRGTQYF,TGTGCCAGCAGCCAAAGGGGTACCCAGTACTTC
TRBV21-1,18,.,TRBJ2-3,.,CASSTVGRTPKEGDTQYF,TGTGCCAGCAGCACTGTCGGGAGGACTCCAAAAGAGGGAGATACGCAGTATTTT
TRBV23-1,21,TRBD1,TRBJ2-3,.,CASSPKGDLRQGARATDTQYF,TGCGCCAGCAGTCCAAAGGGGGATCTGAGACAGGGGGCTAGGGCCACAGATACGCAGTATTTT
TRBV12-3/TRBV12-4,13,.,TRBJ1-5,.,CASSIDRNQPQHF,TGTGCCAGCAGCATAGACAGGAATCAGCCCCAGCATTTT
TRBV4-1,15,TRBD1,TRBJ2-4,.,CASSHPGQGGNIQYF,TGCGCCAGCAGCCACCCGGGACAGGGAGGAAACATTCAGTACTTC
TRBV15,16,.,TRBJ2-3,.,CATSRGGSHSTDTQYF,TGTGCCACCAGCAGAGGGGGCAGTCACTCTACAGATACGCAGTATTTT
TRBV7-3,16,TRBD2,TRBJ2-1,.,CASSQGSALAGDEQFF,TGTGCCAGCAGCCAAGGGTCGGCCCTAGCGGGGGATGAGCAGTTCTTC
TRBV2,15,TRBD2,TRBJ2-3,.,CASSEGTSGRDTQYF,TGTGCCAGCAGCGAGGGGACTAGCGGGAGAGATACGCAGTATTTT
TRBV15,16,TRBD2,TRBJ2-1,.,CATSRDSGSTYNEQFF,TGTGCCACCAGCAGAGATAGCGGGAGCACCTACAATGAGCAGTTCTTC
TRBV6-5,13,TRBD1,TRBJ1-1,.,CASRDRAITEAFF,TGTGCCAGCCGGGACAGGGCTATCACTGAAGCTTTCTTT
TRBV7-8,15,.,TRBJ1-5,.,CASSSLTREGQPQHF,TGTGCCAGCAGCTCCCTTACTAGGGAGGGTCAGCCCCAGCATTTT
TRBV5-4,13,TRBD1,TRBJ1-1,.,CASSMDRHTEAFF,TGTGCCAGCAGCATGGACAGGCACACTGAAGCTTTCTTT
TRBV11-2,15,.,TRBJ2-1,.,CASSDRDSQMAEQFF,TGTGCCAGCAGCGACCGGGACTCGCAAATGGCTGAGCAGTTCTTC
TRBV15,14,.,TRBJ1-1,.,CATSREGAISEAFF,TGTGCCACCAGCAGAGAAGGGGCTATCTCCGAAGCTTTCTTT